This TCR beta chain was identified during a study of T cells in Graves' hyperthyroidism and ophthalmopathy. Looking at the study overall: The initial diagnosis was the point when peripheral blood was collected, ahead of any treatment.

The patients, who ranged from 18 to 65 in age, presented with newly diagnosed hyperthyroidism lasting under 2 months. Diagnoses were made from clinical symptoms, serum measures (thyroxine and TRAb), thyroid ultrasound and orbital computed tomography. This clonotype was counted ten times or more. TCR beta CDR3 regions were amplified from RNA transcripts. Primed by the HTBI set, a first-round RT-PCR was run on the TCR CDR3. Each CDR3 protein is one row after TCRdb ran MiXCR on the multiplex PCR reads. Of 500,000 to 750,000 distinct CDR3 sequences listed, approximately 15% are singletons. Sequencing was performed on blood. The TCR sequence derives from a woman aged 30 to 39 with Graves' hyperthyroidism.

CDR3 DNA: TGTGCCATCAGGCGAGAGCAGGGGGAAAAACTGTTTTTT. This gives the protein CAIRREQGEKLFF. The chain combines TRBV10-3 with TRBJ1-4; D may be TRBD1 (6 bases). V lost 6 bases and J lost 8, with 13 bases in between. This CDR3 is built from 13 residues. The germline CDR1 and CDR2 sequences are ENHRY and SYGVKD.